This T cell receptor beta chain was identified during a study of shared clonotypes between healthy human individuals. Here immunoSEQ multiplex PCR was the method, and the copy in TCRdb shows in-frame clones only, minus some. This table has approximately 2,000,000 clones, 85% to 95% appearing once. The ends were cut back, 0 bases at V and 7 bases at J, with 16 bases in the middle. Germline V gene lookup returns CDR1 SGHRS and CDR2 YFSETQ. The CDR3 consists of 15 residues. Material: naive CD4+ T cells from PBMCs. The subset here: CD45RA+ positively selected. The sequence derives from a man younger than 35 in good health. Some clones in this sample may be carry-over from other donors' samples. V usage is TRBV5-1 and J usage is TRBJ1-1, with a possible D match to TRBD1 (5 bases). For the CDR3, the DNA is TGCGCCAGCAGCTTGGAGGCAGGGCCCGGGGGTGAAGCTTTCTTT. Translation: CASSLEAGPGGEAFF.